This record concerns one T cell receptor (beta chain) sequence. The target antigen is unknown. The sample belongs to a study of cytomegalovirus exposure and HLA in healthy donors. This CDR3 is 15 amino acids long. Looked up from germline, CDR1 is SGHRS and CDR2 is YFSETQ. Between the trimmed V and J ends, which lost 5 bases and 3 bases, there was a span of 18 bases. Those who donated were healthy bone marrow donors. PCR was performed using 60 Vbeta and 13 Jbeta primers. Libraries were prepared by immunoSEQ multiplex PCR; TCRdb keeps only in-frame clonotypes and omits some of them. The table for this sample gives some 70,000 clones. General study points: Most of the TCR beta V segments (in an earlier analysis) were productive either about 87% or about 30% of the time. When a later analysis compared HLA-associated TCR beta chains with equally common others, the HLA-associated chains turned out to be more clonally expanded and to have lower generation probabilities.

The specimen sequenced was PBMCs. The genes are TRBV5-1 and TRBJ2-7, with a possible D match to TRBD1 (6 bases). This clonotype was sampled from a boy between 10 and 17 years old in good health and CMV-seronegative. This CDR3 reads CASRAAPGHNYEQYF. The CDR3, as DNA: TGCGCCAGCAGAGCAGCACCGGGACACAACTACGAGCAGTACTTC.